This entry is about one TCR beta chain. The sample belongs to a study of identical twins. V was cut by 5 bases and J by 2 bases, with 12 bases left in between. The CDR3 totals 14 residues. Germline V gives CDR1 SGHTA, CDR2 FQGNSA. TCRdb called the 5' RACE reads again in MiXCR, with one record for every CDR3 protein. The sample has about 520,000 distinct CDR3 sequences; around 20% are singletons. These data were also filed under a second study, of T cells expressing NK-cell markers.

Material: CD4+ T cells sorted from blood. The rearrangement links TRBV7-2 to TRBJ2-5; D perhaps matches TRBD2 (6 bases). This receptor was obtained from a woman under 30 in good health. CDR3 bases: TGTGCCAGCAGCCTCTGGCGGGATCAAGAGACCCAGTACTTC. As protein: CASSLWRDQETQYF.